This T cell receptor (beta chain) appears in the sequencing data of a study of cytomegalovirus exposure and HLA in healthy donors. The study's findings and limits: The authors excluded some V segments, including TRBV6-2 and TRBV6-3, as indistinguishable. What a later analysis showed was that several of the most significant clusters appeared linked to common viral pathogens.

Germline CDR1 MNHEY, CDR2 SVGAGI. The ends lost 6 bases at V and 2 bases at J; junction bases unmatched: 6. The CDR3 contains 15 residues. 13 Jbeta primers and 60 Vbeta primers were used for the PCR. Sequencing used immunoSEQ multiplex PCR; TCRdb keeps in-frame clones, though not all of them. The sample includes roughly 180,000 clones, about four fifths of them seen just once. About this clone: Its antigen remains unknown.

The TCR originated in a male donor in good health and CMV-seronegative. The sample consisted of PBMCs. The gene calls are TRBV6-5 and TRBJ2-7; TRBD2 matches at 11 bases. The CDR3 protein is CASSLLAGATYEQYF. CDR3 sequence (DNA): TGTGCCAGCAGCCTACTAGCGGGAGCTACCTACGAGCAGTACTTC.